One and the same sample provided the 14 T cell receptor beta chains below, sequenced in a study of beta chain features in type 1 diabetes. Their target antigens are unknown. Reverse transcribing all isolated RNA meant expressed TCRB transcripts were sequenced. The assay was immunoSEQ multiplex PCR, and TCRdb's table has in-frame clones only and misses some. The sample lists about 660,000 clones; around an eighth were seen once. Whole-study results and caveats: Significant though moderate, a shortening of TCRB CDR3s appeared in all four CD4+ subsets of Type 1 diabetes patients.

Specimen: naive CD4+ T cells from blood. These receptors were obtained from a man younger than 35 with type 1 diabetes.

The CDR3 sequence: CASRVAGAVPDTQYF. CDR3 DNA sequence: TGTGCCAGCAGGGTAGCGGGAGCTGTTCCAGATACGCAGTATTTT. The chain carries TRBV6-5 and TRBJ2-3; 9 nucleotides line up with TRBD2. The junction had 8 bases not matched to a gene; V was cut back by 6 bases and J by 4 bases. This CDR3 comprises 15 residues. Germline CDR1 is MNHEY and CDR2 is SVGAGI.

The CDR3 loop reads CASSLGDSKYEQYF. CDR3 in DNA: TGCGCCAGCAGCTTGGGGGACAGCAAATACGAGCAGTACTTC. The chain combines TRBV5-1 with TRBJ2-7; 7 bases map to TRBD1. The germline V gene encodes CDR1 SGHRS and CDR2 YFSETQ. The CDR3 is 14 residues long. V lost 0 bases to trimming and J lost 4 bases; unmatched junction nucleotides: 4. Full variable domain (missing parts from reference TRBV5-1 and TRBJ2-7): KAGVTQTPRYLIKTRGQQVTLSCSPISGHRSVSWYQQTPGQGLQFLFEYFSETQRNKGNFPGRFSGRQFSNSRSEMNVSTLELGDSALYLCASSLGDSKYEQYFGPGTRLTVT.

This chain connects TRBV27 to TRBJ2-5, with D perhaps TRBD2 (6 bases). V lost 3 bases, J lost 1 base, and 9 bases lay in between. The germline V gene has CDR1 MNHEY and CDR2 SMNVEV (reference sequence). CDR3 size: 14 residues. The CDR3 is CASSFGGLQETQYF. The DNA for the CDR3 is TGTGCCAGCAGTTTCGGGGGTCTCCAAGAGACCCAGTACTTC.

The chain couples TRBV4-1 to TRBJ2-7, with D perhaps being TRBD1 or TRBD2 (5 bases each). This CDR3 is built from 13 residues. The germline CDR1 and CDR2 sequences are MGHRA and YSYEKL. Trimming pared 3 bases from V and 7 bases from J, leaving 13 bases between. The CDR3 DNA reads TGCGCCAGCAGCCAGGGACCGGTGGAAGAGCAGTACTTC. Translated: CASSQGPVEEQYF.

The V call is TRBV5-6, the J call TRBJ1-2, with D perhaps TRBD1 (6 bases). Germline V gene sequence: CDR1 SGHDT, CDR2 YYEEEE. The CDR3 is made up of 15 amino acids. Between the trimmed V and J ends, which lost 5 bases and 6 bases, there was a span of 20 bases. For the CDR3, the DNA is TGTGCCAGCAGTAAGACAGGTCGGAGGGTTGATGGCTACACCTTC. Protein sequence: CASSKTGRRVDGYTF.

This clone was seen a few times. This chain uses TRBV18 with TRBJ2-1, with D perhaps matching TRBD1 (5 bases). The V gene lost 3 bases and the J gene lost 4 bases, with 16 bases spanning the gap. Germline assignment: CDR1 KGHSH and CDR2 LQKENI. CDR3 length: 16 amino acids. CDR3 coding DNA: TGTGCCAGCTCACCCTCGGACACTCAGAGATACAATGAGCAGTTCTTC. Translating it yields CASSPSDTQRYNEQFF.

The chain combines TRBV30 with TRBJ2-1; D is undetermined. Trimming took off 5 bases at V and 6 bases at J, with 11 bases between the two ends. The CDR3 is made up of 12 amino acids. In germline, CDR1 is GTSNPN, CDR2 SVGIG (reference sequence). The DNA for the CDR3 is TGTGCCTGGTCCCGACGGATCAATGAGCAGTTCTTC. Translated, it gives CAWSRRINEQFF.

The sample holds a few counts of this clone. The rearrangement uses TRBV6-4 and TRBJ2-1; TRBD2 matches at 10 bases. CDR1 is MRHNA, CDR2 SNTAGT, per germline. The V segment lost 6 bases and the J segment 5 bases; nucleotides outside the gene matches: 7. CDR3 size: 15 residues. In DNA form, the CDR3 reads TGTGCCAGCAGCGCTAACCTAGCGGGAGACAATGAGCAGTTCTTC. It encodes CASSANLAGDNEQFF.

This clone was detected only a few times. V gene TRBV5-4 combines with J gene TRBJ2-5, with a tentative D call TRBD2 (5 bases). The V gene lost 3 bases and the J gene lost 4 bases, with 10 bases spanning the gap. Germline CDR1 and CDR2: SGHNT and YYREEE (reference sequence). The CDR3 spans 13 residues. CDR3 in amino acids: CASSSGVGETQYF. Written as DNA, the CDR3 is TGTGCCAGCAGCTCCGGGGTGGGAGAGACCCAGTACTTC.

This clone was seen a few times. The CDR3 spells CASSQPRLGLDNEQFF. DNA of the CDR3: TGCGCCAGCAGCCAGCCCCGCCTGGGACTAGACAATGAGCAGTTCTTC. V usage is TRBV4-1 and J usage is TRBJ2-1, with 8 bases matching TRBD2. The CDR3 runs to 16 residues. The germline V gene has CDR1 MGHRA and CDR2 YSYEKL. After removal of 3 bases from V and 5 bases from J, the junction contained 9 bases not matched to a gene.

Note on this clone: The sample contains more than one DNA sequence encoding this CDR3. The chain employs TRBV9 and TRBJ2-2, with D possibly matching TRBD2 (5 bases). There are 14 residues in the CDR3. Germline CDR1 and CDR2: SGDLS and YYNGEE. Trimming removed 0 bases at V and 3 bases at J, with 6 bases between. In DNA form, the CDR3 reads TGTGCCAGCAGCGTAGGCGGGTACACCGGGGAGCTGTTTTTT. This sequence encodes CASSVGGYTGELFF. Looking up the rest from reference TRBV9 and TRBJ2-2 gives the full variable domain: DSGVTQTPKHLITATGQRVTLRCSPRSGDLSVYWYQQSLDQGLQFLIQYYNGEERAKGNILERFSAQQFPDLHSELNLSSLELGDSALYFCASSVGGYTGELFFGEGSRLTVL.

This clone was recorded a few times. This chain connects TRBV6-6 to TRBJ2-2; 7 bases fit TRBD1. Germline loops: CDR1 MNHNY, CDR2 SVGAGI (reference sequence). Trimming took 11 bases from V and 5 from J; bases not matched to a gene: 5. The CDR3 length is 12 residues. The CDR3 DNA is TGTGCCGGATACAGGGGAACCGGGGAGCTGTTTTTT. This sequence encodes CAGYRGTGELFF.

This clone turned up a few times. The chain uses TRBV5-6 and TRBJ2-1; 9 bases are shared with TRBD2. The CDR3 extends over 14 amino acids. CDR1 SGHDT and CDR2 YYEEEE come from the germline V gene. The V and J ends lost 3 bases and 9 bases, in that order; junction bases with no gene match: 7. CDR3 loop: CASSSAGTSFEQFF. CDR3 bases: TGTGCCAGCAGCTCTGCCGGGACTAGCTTTGAGCAGTTCTTC.

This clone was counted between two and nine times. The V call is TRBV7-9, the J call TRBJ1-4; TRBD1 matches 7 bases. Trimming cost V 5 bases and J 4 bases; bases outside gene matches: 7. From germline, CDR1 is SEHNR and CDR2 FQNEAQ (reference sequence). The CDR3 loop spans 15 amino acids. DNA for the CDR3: TGTGCCAGCAGCCCAGGGGGTCAACTTAATGAAAAACTGTTTTTT. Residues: CASSPGGQLNEKLFF.